Listed below are T cell receptor beta chains from one sample, sequenced in a study of T cell changes during pregnancy in multiple sclerosis. Using immunoSEQ multiplex PCR, the repertoire was profiled, and TCRdb retains in-frame clones only, with some absent. The table includes 65,000 to 70,000 clones, about 90% detected once. The specimen was peripheral blood, collected in the first trimester of pregnancy. Source of these receptors: a female donor with multiple sclerosis, enrolled in a pregnancy study. Both conserved end residues are part of each CDR3. The D gene is left open where the match is weak.

j_call: TRBJ2-1; d_call: .; v_call: TRBV10-3; cdr3_aa: CATRGPGTYNEQFF
j_call: TRBJ2-2; d_call: .; v_call: TRBV9; cdr3_aa: CASSVAKGELFF
j_call: TRBJ1-1; d_call: TRBD1; v_call: TRBV11-2; cdr3_aa: CASSLTGDTEAFF
j_call: TRBJ1-1; d_call: .; v_call: TRBV19; cdr3_aa: CASSSARTGVGTEAFF
j_call: TRBJ1-2; d_call: .; v_call: TRBV9; cdr3_aa: CASSVTGRDGYTF
j_call: TRBJ1-1; d_call: TRBD1; v_call: TRBV29-1; cdr3_aa: CSVGRQGGTEAFF
j_call: TRBJ2-5; d_call: .; v_call: TRBV7-9; cdr3_aa: CASSFWQGKETQYF
j_call: TRBJ1-5; d_call: .; v_call: TRBV7-9; cdr3_aa: CASSFEGNQPQHF
j_call: TRBJ1-1; d_call: TRBD1; v_call: TRBV7-3; cdr3_aa: CASSLSPGQGTEAFF
j_call: TRBJ2-3; d_call: .; v_call: TRBV25-1; cdr3_aa: CASSDGSFQTDTQYF
j_call: TRBJ2-3; d_call: .; v_call: TRBV5-1; cdr3_aa: CASSLVAPPGDTQYF
j_call: TRBJ1-1; d_call: .; v_call: TRBV10-3; cdr3_aa: CAISSEGRNTEAFF
j_call: TRBJ1-2; d_call: .; v_call: TRBV6-1; cdr3_aa: CATRTPGLSGVGYTF
j_call: TRBJ1-3; d_call: TRBD1; v_call: TRBV6-1; cdr3_aa: CASSRTGTGNTIYF
j_call: TRBJ1-1; d_call: .; v_call: TRBV19; cdr3_aa: CASSIDRGNTEAFF
j_call: TRBJ2-3; d_call: TRBD1; v_call: TRBV6-6; cdr3_aa: CASRQGVITDTQYF
j_call: TRBJ2-1; d_call: TRBD2; v_call: TRBV28; cdr3_aa: CASSTRTSVIHNEQFF
j_call: TRBJ1-4; d_call: .; v_call: TRBV27; cdr3_aa: CASSPAGRDNEKLFF
j_call: TRBJ2-7; d_call: .; v_call: TRBV5-6; cdr3_aa: CASSLLGGGAAPHYEQYF
j_call: TRBJ1-1; d_call: .; v_call: TRBV6-5; cdr3_aa: CASSSSGALTAGAFF
j_call: TRBJ2-2; d_call: TRBD1; v_call: TRBV29-1; cdr3_aa: CSVLLWRQGIGELFF